This note documents a single T cell receptor (beta chain) sequence. The antigen remains unidentified. Sequence data for DNA of cultured CD4+ T cells were generated by the Oncomine TCR Beta short-read assay. One entry per CDR3 protein results from TCRdb running MiXCR on the PCR reads. This sample has some 20,000 distinct CDR3 sequences, with roughly two fifths found just once. The data stem from a study of vaccination and CD4 T cells after COVID-19. Treatment indicated: roughly 10-day PBMC culture with coronavirus spike peptide pools or control peptides (ViraFEST assay). This TCR came from a human donor who had recovered from COVID-19. The sequenced sample consisted of CD4+ T cells from blood, cultured in vitro.

The DNA of the CDR3 is TGTGCCAGCAGCCCGAACCAACTGACTAGCGGGGGTGACAATGAGCAGTTCTTC. Translating it yields CASSPNQLTSGGDNEQFF. This chain joins TRBV11-1 and TRBJ2-1; 12 nucleotides align to TRBD2. The ends lost 5 bases at V and 5 bases at J; junction bases unmatched: 13. This CDR3 is 18 amino acids long. The germline V gene encodes CDR1 SGHAT and CDR2 FQDESV (reference sequence).